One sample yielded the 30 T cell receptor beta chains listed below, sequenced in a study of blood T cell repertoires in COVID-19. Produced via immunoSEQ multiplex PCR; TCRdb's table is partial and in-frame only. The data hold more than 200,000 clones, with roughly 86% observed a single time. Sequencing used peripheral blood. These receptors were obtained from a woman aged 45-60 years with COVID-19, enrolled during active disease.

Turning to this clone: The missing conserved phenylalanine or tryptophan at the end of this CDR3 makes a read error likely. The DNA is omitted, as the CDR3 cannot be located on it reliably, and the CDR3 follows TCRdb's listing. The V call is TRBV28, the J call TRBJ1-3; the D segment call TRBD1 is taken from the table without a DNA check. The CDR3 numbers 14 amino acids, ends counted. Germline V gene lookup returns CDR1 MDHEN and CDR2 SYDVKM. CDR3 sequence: CASSPALHGQDVRV.

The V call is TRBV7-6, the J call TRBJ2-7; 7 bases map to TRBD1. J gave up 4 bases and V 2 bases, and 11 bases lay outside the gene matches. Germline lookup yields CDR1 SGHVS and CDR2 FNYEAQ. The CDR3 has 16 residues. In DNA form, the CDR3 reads TGTGCCAGCAGCTTAAACCCAGGCCAGGGGGAGTACGAGCAGTACTTC. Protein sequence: CASSLNPGQGEYEQYF.

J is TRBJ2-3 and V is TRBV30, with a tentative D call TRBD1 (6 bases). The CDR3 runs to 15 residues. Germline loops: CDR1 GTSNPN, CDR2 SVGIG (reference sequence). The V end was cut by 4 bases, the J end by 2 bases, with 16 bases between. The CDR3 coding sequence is TGTGCCTGGACCAGAGGGGGACGGATCACAGATACGCAGTATTTT. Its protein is CAWTRGGRITDTQYF.

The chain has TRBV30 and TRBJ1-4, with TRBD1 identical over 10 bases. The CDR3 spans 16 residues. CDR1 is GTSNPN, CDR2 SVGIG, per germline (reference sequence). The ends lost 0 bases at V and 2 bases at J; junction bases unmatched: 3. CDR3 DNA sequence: TGTGCCTGGAGTGTAGACAGGGGGCCCACTAATGAAAAACTGTTTTTT. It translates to CAWSVDRGPTNEKLFF.

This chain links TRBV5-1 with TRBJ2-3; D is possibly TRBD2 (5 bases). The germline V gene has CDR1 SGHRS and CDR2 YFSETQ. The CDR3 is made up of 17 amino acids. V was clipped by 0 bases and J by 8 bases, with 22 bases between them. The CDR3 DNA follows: TGCGCCAGCAGCTTGGAATCAACTAGTAGATCGACTGGTACGCAGTATTTT. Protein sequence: CASSLESTSRSTGTQYF.

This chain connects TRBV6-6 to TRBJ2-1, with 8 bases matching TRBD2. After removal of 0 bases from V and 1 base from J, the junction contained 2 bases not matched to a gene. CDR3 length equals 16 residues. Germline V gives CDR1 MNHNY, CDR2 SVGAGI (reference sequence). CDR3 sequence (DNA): TGTGCCAGCAGTTACTCCGCGGGGGGATCCTACAATGAGCAGTTCTTC. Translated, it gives CASSYSAGGSYNEQFF.

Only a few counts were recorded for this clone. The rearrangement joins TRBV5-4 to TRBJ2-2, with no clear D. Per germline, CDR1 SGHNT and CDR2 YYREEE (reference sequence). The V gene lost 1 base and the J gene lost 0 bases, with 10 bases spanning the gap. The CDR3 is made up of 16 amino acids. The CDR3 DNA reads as TGTGCCAGCAGCTTGACGAGAAAAGCGAACACCGGGGAGCTGTTTTTT. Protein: CASSLTRKANTGELFF.

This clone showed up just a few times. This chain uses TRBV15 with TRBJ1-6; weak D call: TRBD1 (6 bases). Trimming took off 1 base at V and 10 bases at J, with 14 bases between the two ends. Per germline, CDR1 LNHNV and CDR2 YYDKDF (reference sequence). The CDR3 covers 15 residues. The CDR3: CATSRVRDRRSPLHF. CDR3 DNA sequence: TGTGCCACCAGCAGAGTGCGTGACAGGCGATCACCCCTCCACTTT.

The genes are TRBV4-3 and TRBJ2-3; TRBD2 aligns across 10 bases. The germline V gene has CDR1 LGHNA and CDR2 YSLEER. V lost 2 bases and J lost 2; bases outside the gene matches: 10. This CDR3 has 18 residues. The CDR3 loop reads CASSQHPSGGASTDTQYF. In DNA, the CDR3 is TGCGCCAGCAGCCAACACCCTAGCGGGGGAGCGTCCACAGATACGCAGTATTTT.

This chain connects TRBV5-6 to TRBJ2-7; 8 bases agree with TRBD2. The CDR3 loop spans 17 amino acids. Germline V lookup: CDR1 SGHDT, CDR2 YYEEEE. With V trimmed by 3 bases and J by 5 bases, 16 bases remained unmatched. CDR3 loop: CASSSVLRRGGTDEQYF. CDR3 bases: TGTGCCAGCAGCTCCGTTCTAAGGCGCGGGGGGACCGACGAGCAGTACTTC.

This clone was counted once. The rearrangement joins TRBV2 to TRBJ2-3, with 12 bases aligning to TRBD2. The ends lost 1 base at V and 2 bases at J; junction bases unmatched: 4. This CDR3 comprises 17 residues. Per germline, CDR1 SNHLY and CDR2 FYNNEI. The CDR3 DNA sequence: TGTGCCAGCAGTGAAGGGACTAGCGGGGTACACACAGATACGCAGTATTTT. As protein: CASSEGTSGVHTDTQYF.

The CDR3 is CASSLIRENTEAFF. The CDR3, as DNA: TGCGCCAGCAGCTTGATCCGGGAAAACACTGAAGCTTTCTTT. J is TRBJ1-1 and V is TRBV5-1; no firm D call. The V end lost 1 base, the J end lost 2 bases, and 9 bases lay between the germline ends. This CDR3 has 14 amino acids. Germline CDR1 and CDR2: SGHRS and YFSETQ. The whole variable domain, filled in from reference TRBV5-1 and TRBJ1-1, reads KAGVTQTPRYLIKTRGQQVTLSCSPISGHRSVSWYQQTPGQGLQFLFEYFSETQRNKGNFPGRFSGRQFSNSRSEMNVSTLELGDSALYLCASSLIRENTEAFFGQGTRLTVV.

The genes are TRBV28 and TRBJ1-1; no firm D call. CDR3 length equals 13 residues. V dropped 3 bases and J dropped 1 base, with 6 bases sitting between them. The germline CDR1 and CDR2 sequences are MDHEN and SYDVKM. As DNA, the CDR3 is TGTGCCAGCAGTTTGACTGAGAACACTGAAGCTTTCTTT. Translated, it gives CASSLTENTEAFF.

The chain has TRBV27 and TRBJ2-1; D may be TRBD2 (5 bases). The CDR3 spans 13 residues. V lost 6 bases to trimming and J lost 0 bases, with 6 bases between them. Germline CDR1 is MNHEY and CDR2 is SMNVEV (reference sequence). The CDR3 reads CASRGSSYNEQFF. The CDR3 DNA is TGTGCCAGCAGGGGGAGCTCCTACAATGAGCAGTTCTTC.

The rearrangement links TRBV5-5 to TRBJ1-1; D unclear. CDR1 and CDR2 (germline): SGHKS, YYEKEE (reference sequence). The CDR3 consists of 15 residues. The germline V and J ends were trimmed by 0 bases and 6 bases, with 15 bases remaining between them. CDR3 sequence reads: CASSLAGARLSEAFF. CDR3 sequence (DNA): TGTGCCAGCAGCTTGGCCGGAGCCCGGTTATCTGAAGCTTTCTTT.

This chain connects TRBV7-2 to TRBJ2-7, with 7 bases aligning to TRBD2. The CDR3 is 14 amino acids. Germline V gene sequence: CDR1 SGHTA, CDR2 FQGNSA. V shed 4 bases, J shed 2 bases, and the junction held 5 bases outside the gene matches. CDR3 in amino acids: CASSSSGFPYEQYF. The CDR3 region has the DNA TGTGCCAGCAGCTCTAGCGGTTTTCCCTACGAGCAGTACTTC.

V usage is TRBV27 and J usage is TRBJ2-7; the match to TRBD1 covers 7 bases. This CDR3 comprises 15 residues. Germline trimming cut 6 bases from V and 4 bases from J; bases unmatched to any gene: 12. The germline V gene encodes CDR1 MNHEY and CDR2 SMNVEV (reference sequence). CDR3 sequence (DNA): TGTGCCAGCAGGGTTTACGCAACAGGGGATTACGAGCAGTACGTC. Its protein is CASRVYATGDYEQYV.

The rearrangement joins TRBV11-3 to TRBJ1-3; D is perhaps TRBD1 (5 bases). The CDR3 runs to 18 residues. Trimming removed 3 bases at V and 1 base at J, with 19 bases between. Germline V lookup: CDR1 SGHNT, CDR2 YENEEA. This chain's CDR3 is CASSFRQGSYFSGNTIYF. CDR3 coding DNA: TGTGCCAGCAGCTTTCGGCAGGGAAGCTACTTTTCTGGAAACACCATATATTTT.

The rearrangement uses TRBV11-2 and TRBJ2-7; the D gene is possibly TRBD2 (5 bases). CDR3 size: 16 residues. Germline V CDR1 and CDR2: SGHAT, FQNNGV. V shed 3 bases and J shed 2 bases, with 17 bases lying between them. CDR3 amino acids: CASSFSRTRGAYEQYF. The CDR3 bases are TGTGCCAGCAGCTTCAGCCGAACTAGAGGAGCCTACGAGCAGTACTTC.

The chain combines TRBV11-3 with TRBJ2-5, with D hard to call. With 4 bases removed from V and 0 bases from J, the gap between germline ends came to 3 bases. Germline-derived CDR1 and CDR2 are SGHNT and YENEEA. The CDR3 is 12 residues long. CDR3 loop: CASSSYQETQYF. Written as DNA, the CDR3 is TGTGCCAGCAGCTCCTACCAAGAGACCCAGTACTTC.

CDR3 region: CATTDSSYEQYF. For the CDR3, the DNA is TGTGCCACGACTGACAGCTCCTACGAGCAGTACTTC. The rearrangement joins TRBV27 to TRBJ2-7, with D possibly being TRBD1 (5 bases). The germline V gene has CDR1 MNHEY and CDR2 SMNVEV (reference sequence). Trimming took 10 bases from V and 0 from J, leaving 10 bases between them. The CDR3 sequence is 12 residues long.

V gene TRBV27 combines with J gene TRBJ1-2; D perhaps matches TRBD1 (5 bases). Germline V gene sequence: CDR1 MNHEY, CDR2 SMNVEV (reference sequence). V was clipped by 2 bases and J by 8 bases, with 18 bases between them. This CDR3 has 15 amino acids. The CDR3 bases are TGTGCCAGCAGTTTAGCTTTTAGGGGTGCAGGGGGCTACACCTTC. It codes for CASSLAFRGAGGYTF.

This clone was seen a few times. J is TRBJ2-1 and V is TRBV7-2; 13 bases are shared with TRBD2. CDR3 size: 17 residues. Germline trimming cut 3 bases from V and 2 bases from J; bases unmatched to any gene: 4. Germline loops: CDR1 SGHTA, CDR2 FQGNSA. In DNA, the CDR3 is TGTGCCAGCAGCTTTAGGACTAGCGGGGGCGCCTACAATGAGCAGTTCTTC. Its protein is CASSFRTSGGAYNEQFF. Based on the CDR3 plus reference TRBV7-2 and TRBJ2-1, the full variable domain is GAGVSQSPSNKVTEKGKDVELRCDPISGHTALYWYRQSLGQGLEFLIYFQGNSAPDKSGLPSDRFSAERTGGSVSTLTIQRTQQEDSAVYLCASSFRTSGGAYNEQFFGPGTRLTVL.

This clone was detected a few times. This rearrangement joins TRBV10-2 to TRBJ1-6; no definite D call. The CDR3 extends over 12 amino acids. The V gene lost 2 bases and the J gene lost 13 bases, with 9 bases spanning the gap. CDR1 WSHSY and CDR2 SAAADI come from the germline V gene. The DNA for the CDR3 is TGCGCCAGCAGTGAGCCGCCGGGGCCCCTCCACTTT. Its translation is CASSEPPGPLHF.

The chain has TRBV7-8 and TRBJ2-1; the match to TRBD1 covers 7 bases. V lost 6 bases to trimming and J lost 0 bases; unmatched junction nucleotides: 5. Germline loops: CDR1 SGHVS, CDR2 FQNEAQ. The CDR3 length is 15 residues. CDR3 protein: CASSSGQVSYNEQFF. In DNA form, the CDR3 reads TGTGCCAGCAGTTCAGGACAGGTCTCCTACAATGAGCAGTTCTTC.

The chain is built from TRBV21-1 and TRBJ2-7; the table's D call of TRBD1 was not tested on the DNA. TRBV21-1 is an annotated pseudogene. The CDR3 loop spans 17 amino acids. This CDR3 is CASTKTPKQGAFYEQYF. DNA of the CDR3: TGTGCCAGCACCAAAACCCCGAAACAGGGGGCATTTTACGAGCAGTACTTC.

Here the CDR3 reads CASSGQGTYGYTF. DNA of the CDR3: TGCGCCAGCAGCGGACAGGGGACCTATGGCTACACCTTC. The chain combines TRBV4-3 with TRBJ1-2, with 9 nucleotides matching TRBD1. CDR1 LGHNA and CDR2 YSLEER come from the germline V gene. The ends lost 5 bases at V and 4 bases at J; junction bases unmatched: 2. This CDR3 is built from 13 residues.

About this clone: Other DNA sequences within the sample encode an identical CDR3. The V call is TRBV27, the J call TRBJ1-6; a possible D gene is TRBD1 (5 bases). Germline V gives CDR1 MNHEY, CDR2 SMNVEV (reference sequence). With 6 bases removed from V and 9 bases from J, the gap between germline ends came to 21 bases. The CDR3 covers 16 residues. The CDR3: CASRPGHSGGSSPLHF. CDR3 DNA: TGTGCCAGCAGGCCTGGACACTCGGGGGGTAGTTCACCCCTCCACTTT.

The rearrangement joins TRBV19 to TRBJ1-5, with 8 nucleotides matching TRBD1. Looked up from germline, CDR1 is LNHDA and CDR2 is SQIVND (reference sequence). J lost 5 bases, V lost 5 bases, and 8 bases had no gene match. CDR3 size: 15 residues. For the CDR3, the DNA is TGTGCCAGTAGTGGGGAGGACAGGGAGTATCAGCCCCAGCATTTT. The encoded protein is CASSGEDREYQPQHF. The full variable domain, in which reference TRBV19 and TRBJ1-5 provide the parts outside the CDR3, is DGGITQSPKYLFRKEGQNVTLSCEQNLNHDAMYWYRQDPGQGLRLIYYSQIVNDFQKGDIAEGYSVSREKKESFPLTVTSAQKNPTAFYLCASSGEDREYQPQHFGDGTRLSIL.

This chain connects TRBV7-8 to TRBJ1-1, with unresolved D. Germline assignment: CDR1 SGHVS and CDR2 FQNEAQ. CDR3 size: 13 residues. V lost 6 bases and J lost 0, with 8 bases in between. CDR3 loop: CASRIQLNTEAFF. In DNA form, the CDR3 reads TGTGCCAGCAGGATACAGCTGAACACTGAAGCTTTCTTT.